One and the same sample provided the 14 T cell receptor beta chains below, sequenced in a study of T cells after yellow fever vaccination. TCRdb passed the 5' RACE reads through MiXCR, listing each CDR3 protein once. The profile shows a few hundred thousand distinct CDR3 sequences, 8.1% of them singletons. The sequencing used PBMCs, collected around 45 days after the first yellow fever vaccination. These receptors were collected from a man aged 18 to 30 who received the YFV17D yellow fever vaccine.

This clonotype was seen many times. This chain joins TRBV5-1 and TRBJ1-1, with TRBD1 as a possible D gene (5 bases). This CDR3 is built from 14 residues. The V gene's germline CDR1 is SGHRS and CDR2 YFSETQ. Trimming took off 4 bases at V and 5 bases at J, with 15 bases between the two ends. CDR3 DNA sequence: TGCGCCAGCAGCCCCCAGGGACCTAGGACTGAAGCTTTCTTT. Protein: CASSPQGPRTEAFF.

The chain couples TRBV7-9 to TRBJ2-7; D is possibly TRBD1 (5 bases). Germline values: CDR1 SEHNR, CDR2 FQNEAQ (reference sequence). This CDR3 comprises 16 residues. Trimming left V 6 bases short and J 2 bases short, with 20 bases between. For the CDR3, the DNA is TGTGCCAGCAGGGGCCCCATGGACACCCACCCCTACGAGCAGTACTTC. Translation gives CASRGPMDTHPYEQYF. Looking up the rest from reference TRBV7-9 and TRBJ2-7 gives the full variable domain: DTGVSQNPRHKITKRGQNVTFRCDPISEHNRLYWYRQTLGQGPEFLTYFQNEAQLEKSRLLSDRFSAERPKGSFSTLEIQRTEQGDSAMYLCASRGPMDTHPYEQYFGPGTRLTVT.

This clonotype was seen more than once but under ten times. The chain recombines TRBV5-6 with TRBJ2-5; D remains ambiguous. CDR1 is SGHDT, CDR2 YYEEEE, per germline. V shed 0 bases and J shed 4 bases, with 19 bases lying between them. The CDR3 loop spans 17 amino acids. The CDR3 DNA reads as TGTGCCAGCAGCTTGGAGACCCCTCTTGTTCGGAGAGAGACCCAGTACTTC. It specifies CASSLETPLVRRETQYF.

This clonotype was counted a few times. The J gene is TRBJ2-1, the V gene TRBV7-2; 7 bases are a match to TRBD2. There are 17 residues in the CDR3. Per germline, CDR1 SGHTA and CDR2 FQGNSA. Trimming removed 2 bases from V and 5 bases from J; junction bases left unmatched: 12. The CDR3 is CASSLTHLTSRDNEQFF. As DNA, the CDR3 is TGTGCCAGCAGCTTAACGCATTTGACTAGCAGAGACAATGAGCAGTTCTTC.

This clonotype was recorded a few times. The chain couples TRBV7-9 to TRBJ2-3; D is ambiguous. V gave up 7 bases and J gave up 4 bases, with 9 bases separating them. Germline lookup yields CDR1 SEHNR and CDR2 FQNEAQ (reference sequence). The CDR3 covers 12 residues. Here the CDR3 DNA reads TGTGCCAGCACCCCCTATCCAGATACGCAGTATTTT. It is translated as CASTPYPDTQYF.

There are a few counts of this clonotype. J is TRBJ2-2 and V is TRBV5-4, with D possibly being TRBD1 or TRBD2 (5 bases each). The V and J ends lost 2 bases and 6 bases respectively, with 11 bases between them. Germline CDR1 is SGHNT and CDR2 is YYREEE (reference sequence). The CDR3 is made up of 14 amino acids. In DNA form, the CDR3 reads TGTGCCAGCAGCTTCGGGGCCGGTCCCGGGGAGCTGTTTTTT. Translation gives CASSFGAGPGELFF.

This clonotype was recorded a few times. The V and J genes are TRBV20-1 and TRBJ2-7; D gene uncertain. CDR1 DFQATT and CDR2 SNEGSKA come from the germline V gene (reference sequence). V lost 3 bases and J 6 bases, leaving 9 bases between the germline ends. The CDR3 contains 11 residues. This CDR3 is CSASAFGEQYF. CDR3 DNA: TGCAGTGCTAGTGCCTTTGGCGAGCAGTACTTC.

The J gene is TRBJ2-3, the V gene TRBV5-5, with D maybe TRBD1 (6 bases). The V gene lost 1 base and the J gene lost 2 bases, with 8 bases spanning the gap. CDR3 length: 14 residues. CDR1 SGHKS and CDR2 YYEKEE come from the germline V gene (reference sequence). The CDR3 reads CASSLWTDTDTQYF. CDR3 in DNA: TGTGCCAGCAGCTTGTGGACAGACACAGATACGCAGTATTTT.

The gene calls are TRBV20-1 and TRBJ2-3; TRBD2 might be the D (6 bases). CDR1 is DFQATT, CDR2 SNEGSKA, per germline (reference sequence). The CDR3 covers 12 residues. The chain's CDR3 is CKGGGETDTQYF. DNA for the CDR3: TGCAAGGGCGGCGGGGAAACAGATACGCAGTATTTT.

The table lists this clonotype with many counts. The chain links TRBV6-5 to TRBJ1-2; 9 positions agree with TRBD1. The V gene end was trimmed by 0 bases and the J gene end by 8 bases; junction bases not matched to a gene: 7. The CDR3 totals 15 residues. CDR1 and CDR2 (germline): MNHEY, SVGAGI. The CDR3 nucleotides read TGTGCCAGCAGTTACTCCCGGACAGGGGTTAAAGGCTACACCTTC. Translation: CASSYSRTGVKGYTF.

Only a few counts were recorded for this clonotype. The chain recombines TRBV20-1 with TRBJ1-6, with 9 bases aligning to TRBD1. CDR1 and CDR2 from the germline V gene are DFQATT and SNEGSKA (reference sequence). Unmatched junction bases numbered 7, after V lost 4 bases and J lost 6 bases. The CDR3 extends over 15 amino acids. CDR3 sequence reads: CSAKDRGAGNSPLHF. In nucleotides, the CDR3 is TGCAGTGCTAAAGACAGGGGGGCTGGTAATTCACCCCTCCACTTT.

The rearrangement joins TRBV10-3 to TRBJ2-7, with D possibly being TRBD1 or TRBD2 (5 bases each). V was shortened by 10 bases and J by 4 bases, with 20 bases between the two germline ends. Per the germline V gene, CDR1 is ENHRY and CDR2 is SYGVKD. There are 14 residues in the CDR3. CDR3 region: CATEGSIPPYEQYF. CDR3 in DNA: TGTGCCACCGAGGGGAGTATCCCTCCGTACGAGCAGTACTTC.

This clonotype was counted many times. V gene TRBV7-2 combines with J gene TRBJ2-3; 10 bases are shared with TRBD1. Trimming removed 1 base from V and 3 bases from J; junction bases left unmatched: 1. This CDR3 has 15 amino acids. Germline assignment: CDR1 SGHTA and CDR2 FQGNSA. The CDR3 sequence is CASSLEGQGTDTQYF. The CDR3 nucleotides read TGTGCCAGCAGCTTAGAGGGACAGGGGACAGATACGCAGTATTTT.

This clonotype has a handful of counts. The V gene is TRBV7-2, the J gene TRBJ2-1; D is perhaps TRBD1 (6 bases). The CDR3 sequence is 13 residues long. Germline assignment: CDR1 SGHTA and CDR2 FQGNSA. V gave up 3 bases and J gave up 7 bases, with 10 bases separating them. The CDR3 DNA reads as TGTGCCAGCAGCTTGAACAGGGCAAATGAGCAGTTCTTC. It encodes CASSLNRANEQFF.